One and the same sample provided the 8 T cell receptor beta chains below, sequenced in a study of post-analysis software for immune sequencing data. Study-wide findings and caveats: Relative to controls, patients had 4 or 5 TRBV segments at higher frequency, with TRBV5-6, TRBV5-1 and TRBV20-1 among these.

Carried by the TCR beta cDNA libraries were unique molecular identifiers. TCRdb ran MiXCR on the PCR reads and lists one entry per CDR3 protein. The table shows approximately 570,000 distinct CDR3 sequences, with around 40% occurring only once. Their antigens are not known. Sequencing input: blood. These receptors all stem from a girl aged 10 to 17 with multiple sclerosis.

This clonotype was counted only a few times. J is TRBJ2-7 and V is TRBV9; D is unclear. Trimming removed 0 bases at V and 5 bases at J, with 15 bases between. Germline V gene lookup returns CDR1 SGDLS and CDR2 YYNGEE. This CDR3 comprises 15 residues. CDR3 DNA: TGTGCCAGCAGCGTAGAATCTCGGTCGTTCCACGAGCAGTACTTC. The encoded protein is CASSVESRSFHEQYF.

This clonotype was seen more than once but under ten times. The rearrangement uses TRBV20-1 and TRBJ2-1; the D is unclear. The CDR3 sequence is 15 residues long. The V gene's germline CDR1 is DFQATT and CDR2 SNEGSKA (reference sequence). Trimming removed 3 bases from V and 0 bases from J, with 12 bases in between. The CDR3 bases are TGCAGTGCTAGCCGGCAGGTTCTCTCCTACAATGAGCAGTTCTTC. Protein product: CSASRQVLSYNEQFF.

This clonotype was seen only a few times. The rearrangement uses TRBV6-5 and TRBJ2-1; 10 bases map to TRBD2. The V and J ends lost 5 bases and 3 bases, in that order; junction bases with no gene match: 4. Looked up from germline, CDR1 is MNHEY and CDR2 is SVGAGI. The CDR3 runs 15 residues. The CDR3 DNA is TGTGCCAGCAGTCCCGGGACTAGCGACTACAATGAGCAGTTCTTC. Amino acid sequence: CASSPGTSDYNEQFF.

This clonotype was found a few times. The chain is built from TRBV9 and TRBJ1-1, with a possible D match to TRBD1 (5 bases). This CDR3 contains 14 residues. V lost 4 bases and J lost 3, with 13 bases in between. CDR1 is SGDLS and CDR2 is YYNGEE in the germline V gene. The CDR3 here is CASSLHGGDTEAFF. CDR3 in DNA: TGTGCCAGCAGCCTCCACGGGGGGGACACTGAAGCTTTCTTT.

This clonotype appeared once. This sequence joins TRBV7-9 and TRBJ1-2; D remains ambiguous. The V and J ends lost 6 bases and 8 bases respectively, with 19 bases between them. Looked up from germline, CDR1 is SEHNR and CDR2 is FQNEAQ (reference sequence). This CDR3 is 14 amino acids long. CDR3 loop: CASSPSGGSQGYTF. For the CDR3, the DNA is TGTGCCAGCAGTCCGTCGGGCGGGTCGCAGGGCTACACCTTC.

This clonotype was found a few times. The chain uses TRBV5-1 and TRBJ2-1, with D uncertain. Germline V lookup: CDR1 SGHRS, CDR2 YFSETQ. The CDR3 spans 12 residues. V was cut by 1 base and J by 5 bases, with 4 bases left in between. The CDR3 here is CASSLQDNEQFF. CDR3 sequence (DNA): TGCGCCAGCAGCTTGCAAGACAATGAGCAGTTCTTC.

This CDR3 reads CASSDGGATNEKLFF. CDR3 nucleotides: TGTGCCAGCAGTGATGGTGGGGCAACTAATGAAAAACTGTTTTTT. This sequence joins TRBV25-1 and TRBJ1-4; D not resolved. V lost 3 bases, J lost 0 bases, and 8 bases lay in between. Looked up from germline, CDR1 is MGHDK and CDR2 is SYGVNS. The CDR3 has 15 residues.

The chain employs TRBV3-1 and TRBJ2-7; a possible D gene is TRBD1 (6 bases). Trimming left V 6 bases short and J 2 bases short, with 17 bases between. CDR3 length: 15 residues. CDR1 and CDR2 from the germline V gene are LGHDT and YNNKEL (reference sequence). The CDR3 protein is CASSPQGQEPYEQYF. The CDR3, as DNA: TGTGCCAGCAGTCCCCAGGGGCAAGAACCCTACGAGCAGTACTTC.